Many counts were recorded for the clone carrying this T cell receptor (beta chain). What it binds is not known. These data are taken from a study of CD8 T cells in ankylosing spondylitis. Whole-study findings and limits: Disease-linked clones bore a CD8+ phenotype, appearing relatively rarely in peripheral blood.

Libraries for TCR beta were made by quantitative 5'-RACE with molecular barcodes. TCRdb independently ran MiXCR on the 5' RACE reads; one entry per CDR3 protein. The data show 200,000 or so distinct CDR3 sequences, with 10% to 15% seen just once and roughly 9.6% held by the top ten. Trimming at V came to 2 bases and at J to 7 bases, leaving 18 bases not matched to a gene. Germline V gene data show CDR1 as ENHRY and CDR2 as SYGVKD. The CDR3 extends over 18 amino acids. What was sequenced was blood, either unsorted or a sorted T cell fraction (not recorded which). The chain is built from TRBV10-3 and TRBJ2-3; 7 bases agree with TRBD2. This clonotype was sampled from a female donor with ankylosing spondylitis or in good health (not recorded which). The CDR3 nucleotides read TGTGCCATCAGTGAGGGGCCCCGGGCTAGCGGATCCATCAATACGCAGTATTTT. This translates into CAISEGPRASGSINTQYF.